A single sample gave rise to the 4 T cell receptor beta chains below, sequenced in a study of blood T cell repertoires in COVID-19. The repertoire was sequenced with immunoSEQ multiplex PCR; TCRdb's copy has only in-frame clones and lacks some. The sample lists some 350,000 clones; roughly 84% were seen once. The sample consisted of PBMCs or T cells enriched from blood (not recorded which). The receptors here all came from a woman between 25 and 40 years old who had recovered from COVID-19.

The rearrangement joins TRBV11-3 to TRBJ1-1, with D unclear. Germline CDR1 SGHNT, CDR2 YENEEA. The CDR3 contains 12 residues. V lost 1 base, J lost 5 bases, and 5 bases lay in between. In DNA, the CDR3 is TGTGCCAGCAGCTTAGGAGAAACTGAAGCTTTCTTT. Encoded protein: CASSLGETEAFF.

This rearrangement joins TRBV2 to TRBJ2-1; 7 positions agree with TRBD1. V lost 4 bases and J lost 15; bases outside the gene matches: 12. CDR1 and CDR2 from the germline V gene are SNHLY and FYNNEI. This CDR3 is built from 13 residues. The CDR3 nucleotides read TGTGCCAGCAGTGGAGGTACCGGGACAGTACTGTTCTTC. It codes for CASSGGTGTVLFF.

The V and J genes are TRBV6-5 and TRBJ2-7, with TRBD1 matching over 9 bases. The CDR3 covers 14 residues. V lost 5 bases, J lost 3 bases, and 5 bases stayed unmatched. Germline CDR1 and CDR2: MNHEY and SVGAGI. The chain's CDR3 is CASSQGQGNYEQYF. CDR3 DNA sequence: TGTGCCAGCAGTCAGGGACAGGGTAACTACGAGCAGTACTTC.

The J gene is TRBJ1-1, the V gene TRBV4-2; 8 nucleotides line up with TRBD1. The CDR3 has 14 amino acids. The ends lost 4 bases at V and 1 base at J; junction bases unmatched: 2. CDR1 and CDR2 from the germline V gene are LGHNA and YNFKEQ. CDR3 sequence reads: CASSPGQGNTEAFF. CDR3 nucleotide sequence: TGTGCCAGCAGCCCCGGACAGGGGAACACTGAAGCTTTCTTT.